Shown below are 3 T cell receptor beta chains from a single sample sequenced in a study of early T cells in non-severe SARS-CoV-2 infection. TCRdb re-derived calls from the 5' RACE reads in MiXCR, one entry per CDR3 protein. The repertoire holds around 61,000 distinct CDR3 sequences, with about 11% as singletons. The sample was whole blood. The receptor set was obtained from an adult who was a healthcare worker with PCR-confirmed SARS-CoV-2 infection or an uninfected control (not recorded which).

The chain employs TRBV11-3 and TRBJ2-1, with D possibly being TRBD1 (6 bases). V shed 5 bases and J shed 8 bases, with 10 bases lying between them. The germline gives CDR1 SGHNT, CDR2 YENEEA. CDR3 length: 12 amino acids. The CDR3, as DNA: TGTGCCAGCAGCCAGACAGGTTATGAGCAGTTCTTC. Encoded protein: CASSQTGYEQFF.

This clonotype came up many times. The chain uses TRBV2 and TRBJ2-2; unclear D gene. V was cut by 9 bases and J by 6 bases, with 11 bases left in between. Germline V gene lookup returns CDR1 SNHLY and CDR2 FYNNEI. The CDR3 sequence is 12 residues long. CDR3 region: CASLGFAGELFF. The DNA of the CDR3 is TGTGCCAGTCTGGGTTTTGCCGGGGAGCTGTTTTTT.

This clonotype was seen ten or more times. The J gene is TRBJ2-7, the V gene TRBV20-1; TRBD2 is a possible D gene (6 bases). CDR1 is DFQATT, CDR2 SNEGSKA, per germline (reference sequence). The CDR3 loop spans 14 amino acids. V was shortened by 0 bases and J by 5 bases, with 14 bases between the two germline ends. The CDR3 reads CSARDRQGGNEQYF. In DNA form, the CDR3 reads TGCAGTGCTAGAGATAGGCAGGGCGGGAACGAGCAGTACTTC.